The source of this T cell receptor (beta chain) is a study of T cell responses to AZD1222 COVID-19 vaccine. Trimming took 5 bases from V and 3 from J; bases not matched to a gene: 3. This CDR3 has 13 residues. The repertoire was sequenced with immunoSEQ multiplex PCR; TCRdb's copy has only in-frame clones and lacks some. The sample holds around 150,000 clones, about 91% seen once. The sample was peripheral blood, taken 28 days after the second AZD1222 dose. The chain recombines TRBV12-3 or TRBV12-4 with TRBJ2-7; 8 bases are shared with TRBD2. The source of this sequence is an adult who received the AZD1222 COVID-19 vaccine. The CDR3, as DNA: TGTGCCAGCAGTCCCGGGACTAGCTACGAGCAGTACTTC. Translation: CASSPGTSYEQYF.